This T cell receptor (beta chain) was sequenced in a study of cytomegalovirus exposure and HLA in healthy donors. CDR1 MNHNS and CDR2 SASEGT come from the germline V gene. This CDR3 has 17 residues. V shed 2 bases and J shed 7 bases, with 21 bases lying between them. The study's findings and limits: The likely explanation for a cluster of highly shared sequence variants was sequencing artifact. CMV antigen specificity of a few CMV-associated chains was confirmed in vitro. Later genetic work tied a missense DCLRE1C variant to beta-chain V and J trimming.

This PCR relied on a set of 60 Vbeta primers and 13 Jbeta primers. Using immunoSEQ multiplex PCR, the repertoire was profiled, and TCRdb retains in-frame clones only, with some absent. The table for this sample gives 140,000 or so clones. About this clone: As yet, its antigen is unknown.

The chain links TRBV6-1 to TRBJ2-1; D is possibly TRBD2 (5 bases). The sequence was collected from a male donor in good health and CMV-seronegative. Sequenced sample: PBMCs. The CDR3 bases are TGTGCCAGCAGTGAAATCCCTAGCAGGAGCCGAGGTAATGAGCAGTTCTTC. This translates into CASSEIPSRSRGNEQFF.